This TCR beta chain emerged from a study of beta chain features in type 1 diabetes. Study overall: The study examined more than 100,000,000 sorted cells across all samples. General study results and limits: In every one of the four CD4+ subsets, TCRB CDR3s were moderately but significantly shorter in Type 1 diabetes patients. It was among patients, rather than healthy donors, that naive, central memory and Treg TCRB repertoires appeared more similar.

Stem cell-like memory, regulatory, central memory and naive CD4+ cells were sorted via CD45RO/CCR7/CD25/CD127/CD95/CD27. V shed 3 bases and J 0 bases; nucleotides not matched to a gene: 3. The germline V gene has CDR1 KGHSH and CDR2 LQKENI. The CDR3 contains 17 residues. This clone was seen a handful of times. What it binds is unknown. The isolated RNA, all of it, was reverse transcribed, so expressed TCRB transcripts were what got sequenced. The repertoire was sequenced with immunoSEQ multiplex PCR; TCRdb's copy has only in-frame clones and lacks some. The sample has 620,000 or so clones, 15% seen once.

The sample was naive CD4+ T cells from blood. The chain uses TRBV18 and TRBJ2-6; 9 bases match TRBD2. The receptor's source is a man between 18 and 29 years old in good health. This CDR3 is CASSPSGGLSGANVLTF. The CDR3 bases are TGTGCCAGCTCACCTAGCGGGGGCCTCTCTGGGGCCAACGTCCTGACTTTC.